The rows below give T cell receptor beta chains drawn from one sample of a study of shared clonotypes between healthy human individuals. The table came from immunoSEQ multiplex PCR; TCRdb's copy has only in-frame clones and leaves some out. Of 600,000 to 700,000 clones listed, about 80% were seen once; the top ten hold around 2%. What was sequenced was memory CD4+ T cells sorted from blood. These receptors came from a woman aged 25 to 39 in good health. Each CDR3 is given with its conserved first and last residue. Fields, in order: clone size, V gene, CDR3 protein. Clone size appears in some rows only: once, few, many, or a class for an expanded clone.

>few|TRBV5-1
CASSMQGDQETQYF
>NA|TRBV27
CASSSPTRGNYGYTF
>NA|TRBV29-1
CSVGPAETEQYF
>few|TRBV5-6
CASSFSGRRSTDTQYF
>NA|TRBV5-1
CASSPGQGASGELFF
>NA|TRBV18
CASSQGNRVQDTEAFF
>few|TRBV29-1
CSVYRGRTEAFF
>NA|TRBV6-1
CASSEQGVSYEQYF
>NA|TRBV6-5
CASSFGGSIGEQYF
>once|TRBV28
CASSFRGNEQYF
>NA|TRBV30
CAWSAPTENTEAFF
>NA|TRBV13
CASSGWGLAGEETQYF
>few|TRBV7-9
CASSLTGGASNYGYTF
>few|TRBV2
CASSSNTGELFF
>NA|TRBV23-1
CASSQESIPHLAGNNEQYF
>NA|TRBV2
CASSEARLGFIYEQYF
>few|TRBV28
CASSRTGGRGYTF
>many|TRBV27
CASSLTENTEAFF
>few|TRBV25-1
CASSEWGGQGVTEAFF
>once|TRBV11-2
CASSRNQETQYF
>NA|TRBV19
CASSIKRTGGYEQYF
>once|TRBV30
CAWSEPGVSYEQYF
>NA|TRBV4-1
CASSQGSGGSSYNEQFF
>NA|TRBV4-1
CASSQAREQYF
>NA|TRBV7-9
CASSSGLAGEQYF
>few|TRBV11-3
CASSFGHQPQHF
>many|TRBV6-1
CASRGSGQSRYEQYF
>NA|TRBV13
CASSGGGRGLDEQFF
>NA|TRBV2
CASSEEVYSNQPQHF
>NA|TRBV30
CAWRPPWGLDTEAFF
>NA|TRBV23-1
CASSQCSLDTEAFF
>NA|TRBV6-6
CASGLTGNTIYF
>NA|TRBV5-1
CASSFGFGGDTEAFF
>NA|TRBV4-1
CASSQASSKNIQYF
>NA|TRBV6-1
CASKQRLSEAFF
>few|TRBV5-1
CASSVQGDSGGYTF
>NA|TRBV4-2
CASSQDVLTTTLKLFF
>few|TRBV5-1
CASSLEAGQPDTQYF
>NA|TRBV28
CATTEGLNTEAFF
>NA|TRBV6-4
CASSEASGSLLQNEQFF
>once|TRBV7-9
CASSLVLQGAPRNEKLFF
>NA|TRBV6-5
CASSYPDDRSNYGYTF
>NA|TRBV4-2
CASSQWWTGGTGELFF
>NA|TRBV2
CASSEGLASGELFF
>NA|TRBV28
CASRLGQGLNNEQFF
>NA|TRBV10-1
CASSDPGTSVYNEQFF
>NA|TRBV6-1
CASSAGGSNQPQHF
>few|TRBV19
CASRGGDGYTF
>NA|TRBV18
CASSPGRGTNEKLFF
>NA|TRBV15
CATSRDLGVGDTQYF